The 20 T cell receptor beta chains given below trace back to one sample, sequenced in a study of tumor-infiltrating lymphocytes in primary liver carcinoma (dated by TCRdb to about 2017). The instrument was an Illumina HiSeq 2500. A constant-region primer and ProtoScript II reverse transcriptase were used to reverse-transcribe TCRbeta-specific cDNA from 500 ng total RNA. TCRbeta libraries were built with three nested multiplex PCR rounds, a slightly modified ARM-PCR procedure. Multiplex TRBV1-TRBV30 forward primers and a Cbeta reverse primer were used in the first two PCR rounds, each of which was run for around 9 cycles. Through fastp at Q25 and MiXCR, TCRdb rebuilt clones from the public reads, retaining in-frame beta chains. Every distinct CDR3 protein forms one entry, paired with its most common genes and DNA. Present in this sample are around 190,000 distinct CDR3 sequences, 70% to 90% of which were seen just once. 15% to 20% of the sample rests with the top ten.

Without any cell sorting, total RNA and DNA were extracted together from around 20-30 mg of bulk tissue using the AllPrep DNA/RNA mini kit. Specimen: tumor tissue from primary liver carcinoma. The receptors derive from a man aged 35 to 55 with primary liver carcinoma and hepatitis B virus infection.

As regards this clonotype: The junction and the germline gene differ at one end; a read error may be behind it. This sequence joins TRBV30 and TRBJ2-5, with D maybe TRBD1 (8 bases). This CDR3 region has 13 residues. From germline, CDR1 is GTSNPN and CDR2 SVGIG (reference sequence). CDR3 in amino acids: CALNTGGVETQYF. Written as DNA, the CDR3 is TGTGCCTTAAACACAGGGGGGGTAGAGACCCAGTACTTT.

As concerns this clonotype: The junction departs from the called germline gene at one end, perhaps through a read error. The chain carries TRBV29-1 and TRBJ1-1, with D possibly matching TRBD1 (6 bases). Per the germline V gene, CDR1 is SQVTM and CDR2 is ANQGSEA. This CDR3 is built from 15 residues. CDR3 sequence reads: CSVAPARGMNTEAFF. The CDR3 DNA sequence: TGCAGTGTTGCCCCAGCTAGGGGGATGAACACTGAAGCTTTCTTT.

In regard to this clonotype: Given the absence of the conserved phenylalanine or tryptophan at the CDR3 end, a read error is likely. The chain is built from TRBV12-3 or TRBV12-4 and TRBJ2-1; no firm D call. This CDR3 is 14 amino acids long. CDR3 region: CASKEMSSHNEQFI. Written as DNA, the CDR3 is TGTGCCAGCAAGGAGATGAGCTCCCACAATGAGCAGTTCATC.

As to this clonotype: Its ends do not fully match the called genes, so a read error is possible. This rearrangement joins TRBV4-1 to TRBJ2-5; D remains ambiguous. Germline V CDR1 and CDR2: MGHRA, YSYEKL. The CDR3 is 16 amino acids. The CDR3, as DNA: TGTGCCAACAGCAAAACACCTGGTGCCAGGCAAGAGACCCAGTACTTC. Encoded protein: CANSKTPGARQETQYF.

This clonotype was seen only a few times. The junction and the germline gene differ at one end; a read error may be behind it. The CDR3 here is CASSSSSLRGANTWELFF. CDR3 coding DNA: TGTGCCAGCAGTTCAAGCTCGCTGCGGGGCGCGAACACCTGGGAGCTGTTTTTT. The chain employs TRBV7-8 and TRBJ2-2, with a weak D call TRBD2 (6 bases). Germline lookup yields CDR1 SGHVS and CDR2 FQNEAQ. This CDR3 is built from 18 residues.

As for this clonotype: The final CDR3 position lacks the conserved phenylalanine or tryptophan, pointing to a likely read error. CDR3: CASSSSYDEQFL. The CDR3 bases are TGTGCCAGCAGTAGCTCATACGATGAGCAGTTCCTC. The chain employs TRBV5-4 and TRBJ2-1; no definite D call. This CDR3 contains 12 residues. The germline gives CDR1 SGHNT, CDR2 YYREEE (reference sequence). V was shortened by 5 bases and J by 8 bases, with 11 bases between the two germline ends.

This clonotype was counted ten times or more. V usage is TRBV13 and J usage is TRBJ2-7; D call uncertain. Germline V gene lookup returns CDR1 PRHDT and CDR2 FYEKMQ (reference sequence). This CDR3 is 14 amino acids long. V gave up 4 bases and J gave up 1 base, with 11 bases separating them. The CDR3 region is CASSSSRISYEQYF. For the CDR3, the DNA is TGTGCCAGCAGCTCGTCCAGGATTTCCTACGAGCAGTACTTC.

The chain uses TRBV29-1 and TRBJ1-2, with unresolved D. The CDR3 loop spans 10 amino acids. Trimming left V 3 bases short and J 9 bases short, with 8 bases between. Per the germline V gene, CDR1 is SQVTM and CDR2 is ANQGSEA. The DNA of the CDR3 is TGCAGCGTTGAGGCCGACCGCTACACCTTC. Protein sequence: CSVEADRYTF.

To note about this clonotype: One end of the junction is discordant with germline, which a read error may explain. The chain is built from TRBV14 and TRBJ2-2; D might be TRBD2 (5 bases). This CDR3 is built from 16 residues. Germline V gene lookup returns CDR1 SGHDN and CDR2 FVKESK. DNA for the CDR3: TGTGCCAGCAGCCCCCCGAGGAGTTCGAACACCGGGAAGCTGTTTTTT. Amino acids: CASSPPRSSNTGKLFF.

As to this clonotype: Mismatch with germline at one junction end may stem from a read error. The chain is built from TRBV6-1 and TRBJ2-1, with D possibly TRBD1 on 6 matching bases. There are 16 residues in the CDR3. Germline V gene data show CDR1 as MNHNS and CDR2 as SASEGT. The CDR3 loop is CASSDQGFSSYNEHFF. CDR3 coding DNA: TGTGCCAGCAGTGATCAGGGGTTTAGCTCCTACAATGAGCACTTCTTC.

Of note for this clonotype: An end of the junction does not agree with germline; a read error may underlie this. The V and J genes are TRBV6-5 and TRBJ1-1; tentatively, D is TRBD1 (5 bases). The CDR3 is 14 residues long. Germline V gene data show CDR1 as MNHEY and CDR2 as SVGAGI. DNA for the CDR3: TGTGCCTGCAGTTATCACGGGGCCTACACTGAAGCTTTCTTT. Translating gives CACSYHGAYTEAFF.

Concerning this clonotype: One end of the junction is discordant with germline, which a read error may explain. The chain combines TRBV30 with TRBJ1-1; D is unclear. This CDR3 is 14 amino acids long. Germline V lookup: CDR1 GTSNPN, CDR2 SVGIG (reference sequence). The CDR3 loop reads CAWSVGISNTEAYF. The CDR3 DNA follows: TGTGCCTGGAGTGTAGGCATCTCGAACACTGAAGCCTACTTT.

Note on this clonotype: A read error may produce the germline difference seen at one junction end. The chain combines TRBV11-1 with TRBJ2-2; maybe TRBD1 (5 bases). CDR1 is SGHAT and CDR2 is FQDESV in the germline V gene (reference sequence). This CDR3 has 13 residues. The CDR3 bases are TGTGCCAGCAGCTGTTCGGACACCGAGGAGCTGTTTTTT. This translates into CASSCSDTEELFF.

This clonotype appeared once. Lacking the conserved final phenylalanine or tryptophan, this CDR3 likely reflects a read error. It is unclear where the CDR3 begins or ends on the DNA, so no DNA is shown, and the CDR3 is as TCRdb lists it. The chain recombines TRBV29-1 with TRBJ2-5. The CDR3 region is 11 residues in length, termini included. The germline V gene has CDR1 SQVTM and CDR2 ANQGSEA. The CDR3 sequence: CSVGLQETRYL.

This rearrangement joins TRBV29-1 to TRBJ2-1, with TRBD2 matching over 11 bases. V gave up 8 bases and J gave up 11 bases; unmatched junction bases: 14. Per germline, CDR1 SQVTM and CDR2 ANQGSEA. This CDR3 has 14 amino acids. The DNA for the CDR3 is TGCAGCACCTATCTTGGTACTAGCGGGAGCCAGCAGTTCTTC. This sequence encodes CSTYLGTSGSQQFF.

With regard to this clonotype: At one end, the junction sequence differs from germline, possibly due to a read error. In DNA form, the CDR3 reads TGCGCCAGCAGCCTGGACAGGGAGAGGAATGAGCAGTTCTTT. It translates to CASSLDRERNEQFF. The rearrangement uses TRBV4-3 and TRBJ2-1; 8 bases map to TRBD1. Per the germline V gene, CDR1 is LGHNA and CDR2 is YSLEER. The CDR3 is 14 residues long.

The CDR3 DNA follows: TGTATCAGCGCACGGACGGGGTTGGTAGCGGGAGGGCCGTCAGAGACCCAGTACTTC. Residues: CISARTGLVAGGPSETQYF. The J gene is TRBJ2-5, the V gene TRBV6-5, with 11 bases fitting TRBD2. This CDR3 region has 19 residues. Germline V gene lookup returns CDR1 MNHEY and CDR2 SVGAGI.

This clonotype was counted once. The germline gene is not matched at one end of the junction; a read error may be the cause. The chain recombines TRBV4-2 with TRBJ2-7; the match to TRBD2 covers 8 bases. Germline CDR1 LGHNA, CDR2 YNFKEQ. CDR3 length equals 15 residues. CDR3 sequence (DNA): TGTACCAGCAGCCAAGAGGCGGGGGGTTCCTACGAGCAGTACTTC. Encoded protein: CTSSQEAGGSYEQYF.

In DNA form, the CDR3 reads TGTGCCAGCACAGGGAGCGTTGACTACGAGCAGTACTTC. This sequence encodes CASTGSVDYEQYF. The chain couples TRBV2 to TRBJ2-7; D might be TRBD1 or TRBD2, each matching 5 bases. The CDR3 has 13 amino acids. The ends were cut back, 7 bases at V and 3 bases at J, with 13 bases in the middle. CDR1 and CDR2 (germline): SNHLY, FYNNEI. Full variable domain (missing parts from reference TRBV2 and TRBJ2-7): EPEVTQTPSHQVTQMGQEVILRCVPISNHLYFYWYRQILGQKVEFLVSFYNNEISEKSEIFDDQFSVERPDGSNFTLKIRSTKLEDSAMYFCASTGSVDYEQYFGPGTRLTVT.

Concerning this clonotype itself: The germline gene is not matched at one end of the junction; a read error may be the cause. V is TRBV11-2 and J is TRBJ2-4; D remains ambiguous. This CDR3 has 15 amino acids. Germline CDR1 is SGHAT and CDR2 is FQNNGV. The DNA for the CDR3 is TGTGGCAGCATCACTTCGGCGGTAGCCAAAAACATTCGGTACTTC. Translation: CGSITSAVAKNIRYF.